The entry below gives a single T cell receptor beta chain sequence along with its context. Its matching antigen is unknown. As defined, naive CD8 cells were CD45RO-negative and positively selected for CCR7, with terminally differentiated effector memory CD45RA+ cells excluded. The CDR3 consists of 14 residues. Germline assignment: CDR1 SGHVS and CDR2 FNYEAQ. The V gene lost 3 bases and the J gene lost 5 bases, with 12 bases spanning the gap. The data derive from a study of shared clonotypes between healthy human individuals. Study-wide background: A donor's plate count was three for CD4 naive and three for CD4 memory; CD8 naive had two and CD8 memory one. Study-wide results and caveats: Donor scarcity curtailed the genetic and exposure-history diversity represented herein. In general, naive subsets displayed greater estimated richness than memory subsets did.

When replicate PCRs were run on sorted subsets, they used approximately 0.2 ug DNA, some 30,000 T cell genomes. Here immunoSEQ multiplex PCR was the method, and the copy in TCRdb shows in-frame clones only, minus some. In the table there are 450,000 to 700,000 clones, less than 97% of which are singletons. The TCR was taken from a woman in her 30s in good health. The specimen sequenced was naive CD8+ T cells sorted from blood. This sequence joins TRBV7-6 and TRBJ2-3; D is possibly TRBD2 (5 bases). The CDR3 protein is CASSFGLVGDTQYF. The CDR3 DNA reads TGTGCCAGCAGCTTCGGACTTGTCGGAGATACGCAGTATTTT.